These T cell receptor beta chains were read from a single sample in a study of blood T cell repertoires in COVID-19. Sequencing used immunoSEQ multiplex PCR; TCRdb keeps in-frame clones, though not all of them. The data show roughly 520,000 clones, with 70% to 90% seen just once and over 1.5% held by the top ten. The sequenced sample consisted of PBMCs or T cells enriched from blood (not recorded which). Every receptor here comes from a woman aged 40 to 49 who had recovered from COVID-19. The CDR3 runs from the conserved cysteine through the conserved F or W. The order of the fields is J gene, D gene, clone size, V gene, CDR3 protein, CDR3 DNA. A D gene is named only where the DNA matches it firmly. For some rows the clone size is stated as once, few or many, or as a class when expanded; others skip it.

TRBJ1-1 | - | - | TRBV2 | CASSQTENTEAFF | TGTGCCAGCAGCCAGACAGAAAACACTGAAGCTTTCTTT
TRBJ1-3 | - | - | TRBV21-1 | CASSTSVQGAFGNTIYF | TGTGCCAGCAGCACTTCAGTTCAGGGGGCGTTTGGAAACACCATATATTTT
TRBJ1-6 | TRBD1 | - | TRBV7-9 | CASSSGTGHSPLHF | TGTGCCAGCAGCTCCGGGACAGGGCATTCACCCCTCCACTTT
TRBJ2-1 | - | many | TRBV4-1 | CASSQGLALNEQFF | TGCGCCAGCAGCCAAGGTCTAGCCCTCAATGAGCAGTTCTTC
TRBJ2-3 | TRBD2 | - | TRBV27 | CASSWGLAGGYTQYF | TGTGCCAGCAGCTGGGGACTAGCGGGAGGTTATACGCAGTATTTT
TRBJ2-2 | - | - | TRBV4-3 | CASSPNRDTGELFF | TGCGCCAGCAGCCCGAACAGGGACACCGGGGAGCTGTTTTTT
TRBJ2-7 | TRBD1 | - | TRBV5-5 | CASSVGTGIFYEQYF | TGTGCCAGCAGCGTGGGGACAGGGATATTTTACGAGCAGTACTTC
TRBJ2-5 | TRBD1 | once | TRBV29-1 | CSVPGQGAGETQYF | TGCAGCGTCCCGGGACAGGGGGCGGGGGAGACCCAGTACTTC
TRBJ2-2 | - | - | TRBV4-2 | CASSLRLNTGELFF | TGTGCCAGCAGCCTGAGACTCAACACCGGGGAGCTGTTTTTT
TRBJ2-3 | TRBD2 | - | TRBV5-4 | CASSSNSLAGNPADTQYF | TGTGCCAGCAGCTCTAATTCACTAGCGGGTAACCCCGCGGATACGCAGTATTTT
TRBJ2-2 | - | - | TRBV7-9 | CASSQREGHTGELFF | TGTGCCAGCAGCCAGAGAGAGGGCCATACCGGGGAGCTGTTTTTT
TRBJ2-7 | - | - | TRBV11-2 | CASSLAYKRYF | TGTGCCAGCAGCTTAGCCTACAAGCGGTACTTC
TRBJ1-4 | - | - | TRBV6-5 | CASRPQGIREKLFF | TGTGCCAGCAGACCTCAGGGGATTCGGGAAAAACTGTTTTTT
TRBJ1-2 | TRBD1 | - | TRBV3-1/TRBV3-2 | CASSQGQRQGDYGYTF | TGTGCCAGCAGCCAAGGCCAACGACAGGGCGACTATGGCTACACCTTC
TRBJ2-7 | - | - | TRBV25-1 | CASSGIGDMGYEQYF | TGTGCCAGCAGTGGGATCGGGGACATGGGCTACGAGCAGTACTTC
TRBJ1-1 | - | - | TRBV4-1 | CASSHSTTGTTFF | TGCGCCAGCAGCCACAGCACGACCGGGACAACTTTCTTT
TRBJ1-1 | - | - | TRBV30 | CAWRSSEAFF | TGTGCCTGGAGGTCCTCTGAAGCTTTCTTT
TRBJ1-2 | - | - | TRBV6-1 | CASSEVGARGGYTF | TGTGCCAGCAGTGAAGTGGGGGCGAGAGGTGGCTACACCTTC
TRBJ1-1 | - | - | TRBV3-1/TRBV3-2 | CASSSPGLRNLNTEAFF | TGTGCCAGCAGCTCTCCGGGACTGAGGAATTTGAACACTGAAGCTTTCTTT
TRBJ2-1 | TRBD1 | - | TRBV29-1 | CSLSLGGQGRNNEQFF | TGCAGCTTAAGTTTAGGCGGACAGGGGCGTAACAATGAGCAGTTCTTC
TRBJ2-2 | - | - | TRBV9 | CASSRTRTNTGELFF | TGTGCCAGCAGCAGAACTAGGACGAACACCGGGGAGCTGTTTTTT
TRBJ2-3 | - | - | TRBV11-2 | CASSLEWRVTDTQYF | TGTGCCAGCAGCTTAGAATGGCGGGTAACAGATACGCAGTATTTT
TRBJ2-2 | - | - | TRBV7-8 | CASSSSLGDSANTGELFF | TGTGCCAGCAGCTCCTCACTAGGGGACTCCGCGAACACCGGGGAGCTGTTTTTT
TRBJ2-1 | - | - | TRBV7-2 | CASKGESSYNEQFF | TGTGCCAGCAAAGGGGAAAGCTCCTACAATGAGCAGTTCTTC
TRBJ2-4 | TRBD2 | - | TRBV4-3 | CASSQVRGGIQYF | TGCGCCAGCAGCCAAGTGCGGGGGGGCATTCAGTACTTC
TRBJ1-1 | - | - | TRBV29-1 | CSVRSNWGSEAFF | TGCAGCGTTCGGTCGAACTGGGGCTCTGAAGCTTTCTTT
TRBJ2-1 | TRBD1 | - | TRBV25-1 | CASSGGTGGHNEQFF | TGTGCCAGCAGTGGGGGGACAGGGGGTCACAATGAGCAGTTCTTC
TRBJ2-1 | - | - | TRBV7-7 | CASSLRGARDYNEQFF | TGTGCTAGCAGCTTACGGGGGGCGCGAGACTACAATGAGCAGTTCTTC
TRBJ1-3 | - | - | TRBV19 | CASTLTGSGNTIYF | TGTGCCAGTACCCTCACGGGATCTGGAAACACCATATATTTT
TRBJ2-1 | - | - | TRBV4-3 | CASSQDSYREQFF | TGCGCCAGCAGCCAAGATTCATACAGGGAGCAGTTCTTC
TRBJ1-1 | - | - | TRBV4-1 | CASGSTRNTEAFF | TGCGCCAGCGGCTCGACACGCAACACTGAAGCTTTCTTT
TRBJ1-1 | - | - | TRBV2 | CASRYGGGTEAFF | TGTGCCAGCAGATACGGGGGAGGGACTGAAGCTTTCTTT
TRBJ1-3 | - | - | TRBV4-3 | CASSQDLGLKSSGNTIYF | TGCGCCAGCAGCCAAGATCTGGGCCTGAAGAGCTCTGGAAACACCATATATTTT
TRBJ2-7 | - | once | TRBV9 | CASSVGGSLHEQYF | TGTGCCAGCAGCGTAGGTGGCTCTCTTCACGAGCAGTACTTC
TRBJ2-7 | - | - | TRBV5-5 | CASSHRANGNEQYF | TGTGCCAGCAGCCACCGGGCCAACGGGAACGAGCAGTACTTC
TRBJ1-2 | - | - | TRBV30 | CAWTKGGSYGYTF | TGTGCCTGGACCAAAGGGGGAAGCTATGGCTACACCTTC
TRBJ1-2 | - | - | TRBV11-2 | CASSPGRFNYGYTF | TGTGCCAGCAGCCCTGGGCGTTTTAACTATGGCTACACCTTC
TRBJ2-7 | TRBD2 | - | TRBV6-2/TRBV6-3 | CASSSLPGLAGSTYEQYF | TGTGCCAGCAGTTCCCTTCCGGGACTAGCGGGATCGACCTACGAGCAGTACTTC
TRBJ1-5 | TRBD1 | - | TRBV3-1/TRBV3-2 | CAGRDRGGRGNQPQHF | TGTGCCGGCCGGGACAGGGGAGGGCGAGGCAATCAGCCCCAGCATTTT
TRBJ1-1 | - | - | TRBV4-3 | CASSPVSANTEAFF | TGCGCCAGCAGTCCGGTAAGCGCGAACACTGAAGCTTTCTTT
TRBJ1-2 | TRBD1 | - | TRBV24-1 | CATSDTSGTGGPPYGYTF | TGTGCCACCAGTGATACCTCCGGGACAGGGGGCCCACCCTATGGCTACACCTTC
TRBJ2-6 | - | - | TRBV18 | CASSPLPVGRTGANVLTF | TGTGCCAGCTCACCGCTCCCCGTGGGGCGAACTGGGGCCAACGTCCTGACTTTC
TRBJ1-1 | - | - | TRBV19 | CASSIGQPNTEAFF | TGTGCCAGTAGTATAGGACAACCGAACACTGAAGCTTTCTTT
TRBJ1-1 | - | - | TRBV11-2 | CASSLLTGFRTEAFF | TGTGCCAGCAGCTTGTTAACAGGGTTTCGCACTGAAGCTTTCTTT
TRBJ2-7 | - | - | TRBV9 | CASSVRDGSSYEQYF | TGTGCCAGCAGCGTCCGGGACGGGAGCTCCTACGAGCAGTACTTC
TRBJ2-1 | TRBD2 | - | TRBV27 | CASSLSFGLAGTNEQFF | TGTGCCAGCAGTTTATCGTTCGGACTAGCGGGAACCAATGAGCAGTTCTTC
TRBJ2-1 | TRBD1 | - | TRBV28 | CASSYGTGSNEQFF | TGTGCCAGCAGCTACGGGACAGGGTCTAATGAGCAGTTCTTC
TRBJ2-5 | TRBD2 | - | TRBV5-4 | CASSLRLAGDQETQYF | TGTGCCAGCAGCCTCCGACTAGCGGGGGACCAAGAGACCCAGTACTTC
TRBJ2-3 | TRBD2 | - | TRBV29-1 | CSVAPGGGLAGGRDTDTQYF | TGCAGCGTTGCTCCCGGAGGGGGACTAGCGGGAGGGCGGGACACAGATACGCAGTATTTT
TRBJ1-1 | TRBD1 | - | TRBV11-3 | CASSFEQGAGTEAFF | TGTGCCAGCAGCTTCGAACAGGGGGCTGGCACTGAAGCTTTCTTT
TRBJ2-7 | TRBD2 | - | TRBV9 | CASSWGLAGGLLGEQYF | TGTGCCAGCAGTTGGGGACTAGCGGGAGGGTTATTGGGCGAGCAGTACTTC
TRBJ1-2 | TRBD1 | - | TRBV4-3 | CASSQARGGQALPNYGYTF | TGCGCCAGCAGCCAAGCTCGAGGGGGCCAGGCCTTACCCAACTATGGCTACACCTTC
TRBJ2-3 | TRBD2 | - | TRBV5-1 | CASSPLAGGPTDTQYF | TGCGCCAGCAGCCCCTTAGCGGGAGGGCCCACAGATACGCAGTATTTT
TRBJ1-5 | TRBD1 | - | TRBV7-8 | CASSLGTGSQPQHF | TGTGCCAGCAGCTTAGGGACAGGGAGTCAGCCCCAGCATTTT
TRBJ2-7 | - | once | TRBV6-4 | CASSVAQGTYEQYF | TGTGCCAGCAGTGTAGCGCAGGGGACCTACGAGCAGTACTTC
TRBJ1-2 | TRBD1 | - | TRBV20-1 | CSASIEQGKRYGYTF | TGCAGTGCTAGTATCGAACAGGGGAAGCGGTATGGCTACACCTTC
TRBJ1-1 | - | - | TRBV9 | CASSFSAGNTEAFF | TGTGCCAGCAGCTTCAGCGCGGGGAACACTGAAGCTTTCTTT
TRBJ1-1 | - | - | TRBV10-1 | CASSEKRGGTEAFF | TGCGCCAGCAGTGAAAAAAGGGGCGGAACTGAAGCTTTCTTT
TRBJ2-7 | TRBD1 | - | TRBV24-1 | CATSDLTQGANYEQYF | TGTGCCACCAGTGATTTGACACAGGGGGCGAACTACGAGCAGTACTTC
TRBJ1-1 | - | - | TRBV4-1 | CASSQGLGQGTSDAFF | TGCGCCAGCAGCCAAGGGCTCGGACAAGGGACTTCGGACGCTTTCTTT